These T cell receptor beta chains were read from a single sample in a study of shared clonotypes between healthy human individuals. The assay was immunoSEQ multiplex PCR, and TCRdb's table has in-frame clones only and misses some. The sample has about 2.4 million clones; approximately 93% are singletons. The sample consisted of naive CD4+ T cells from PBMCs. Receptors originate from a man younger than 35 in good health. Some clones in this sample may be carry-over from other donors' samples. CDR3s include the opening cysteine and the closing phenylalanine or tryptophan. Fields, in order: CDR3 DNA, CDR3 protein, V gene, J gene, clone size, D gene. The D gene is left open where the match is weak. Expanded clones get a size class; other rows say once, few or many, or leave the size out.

TGTGCCAGCAGCCCCCGACTAGCGGGAGTGGGAGATACGCAGTATTTT,CASSPRLAGVGDTQYF,TRBV9,TRBJ2-3,.,TRBD2
TGCGCCAGCAGTGTTCCGGGGGTCGATAATACGCAGTATTTT,CASSVPGVDNTQYF,TRBV5-1,TRBJ2-3,once,.
TGTGCCTGGAGTAGGGGGGGCGCAAACACTGAAGCTTTCTTT,CAWSRGGANTEAFF,TRBV30,TRBJ1-1,.,.
TGTGCCAGCAGTTTATCCTCCGGGACAGAGGAAGCTTTCTTT,CASSLSSGTEEAFF,TRBV28,TRBJ1-1,few,TRBD1
TGTGCCACCACCGGGACTAGCGGGAGCAATGAGCAGTTCTTC,CATTGTSGSNEQFF,TRBV18,TRBJ2-1,.,TRBD2
TGTGCCAGCAGCTTGGGCGGGACGGCCGGCAATGAGCAGTTCTTC,CASSLGGTAGNEQFF,TRBV5-8,TRBJ2-1,.,.
TGCGCCAGCAGCCTATTAGCGGACCGGGCAGATACGCAGTATTTT,CASSLLADRADTQYF,TRBV4-1,TRBJ2-3,.,.
TGTGCCACCAGCAGAGAAGGTATCTCTGGAAACACCATATATTTT,CATSREGISGNTIYF,TRBV15,TRBJ1-3,.,.
TGTGCCAGCCGAATCCCTTTGGACAGAAGCACTGAAGCTTTCTTT,CASRIPLDRSTEAFF,TRBV7-9,TRBJ1-1,.,.
TGCAGTGCTAAGTTGTACGAGCAGTACTTC,CSAKLYEQYF,TRBV20-1,TRBJ2-7,.,.
TGCGCCAGCAGCTTGTGGCCAGGGGAGGATCAGCCCCAGCATTTT,CASSLWPGEDQPQHF,TRBV5-1,TRBJ1-5,.,.
TGTGCCAGCAGCTTAATGCCTAGCGGCACCACAGATACGCAGTATTTT,CASSLMPSGTTDTQYF,TRBV7-3,TRBJ2-3,.,TRBD2
TGTGCCAGCGGCGGTAGTGGAGTTAATGAGCAGTTCTTC,CASGGSGVNEQFF,TRBV2,TRBJ2-1,.,.
TGTGCCAGCAGAAGGGTTACAGAAGCTTTCTTT,CASRRVTEAFF,TRBV28,TRBJ1-1,few,.
TGTGCCAGCAGTCTACAGGGTGGGGGGAGCTACACCTTC,CASSLQGGGSYTF,TRBV28,TRBJ1-2,.,.
TGTGCCAGCAGACCCACAGGTCGCAGCAATCAGCCCCAGCATTTT,CASRPTGRSNQPQHF,TRBV6-5,TRBJ1-5,once,.
TGCGCCAGCAGCTTGGCTGGGGGCCCCTGGGATGAGCAGTTCTTC,CASSLAGGPWDEQFF,TRBV5-1,TRBJ2-1,.,.